This T cell receptor beta chain stems from a study of T-cell memory formation after mild COVID-19 listed by TCRdb under 2021. At the level of the whole study: TCR sequence clusters from the two donors were largely donor specific. Longitudinal TCRalpha and TCRbeta repertoire sequencing tracked T-cell clones expanding and contracting after mild COVID-19 in a couple of donors. The cohort comprised two young, previously healthy adult volunteers, one female and one male. General study outcomes and caveats: The second-wave clones that peaked on day 37 were not confirmed to be SARS-CoV-2 specific. The study covered only a couple of mild cases, and larger cohorts including severe cases with pre-infection samples were considered necessary. Contracting CD4+ clones were located mainly in the CM and EM memory subsets, whereas CD8+ clones were found to be enriched in EMRA. Some responding clones were found in pre-infection memory, which suggests that pre-existing cross-reactive memory T cells took part in the SARS-CoV-2 response. Clones that contracted from day 15 to 85 showed balanced CD4/CD8 phenotypes, whereas a second wave of clones that expanded from day 15 to 37 leaned towards CD4+.

The sample was run on an Illumina NovaSeq 6000. Using 5'RACE with constant-segment primers, TCRalpha and TCRbeta cDNA libraries were constructed, with sample barcodes and unique molecular identifiers added in the process. RNA was extracted from every sample with Trizol reagent. Library amplification was performed in two PCR steps, and a second sample barcode and Illumina TruSeq adapters were introduced in the second step. Sequencing of the libraries was done on an Illumina NovaSeq, producing 2 x 150 bp paired-end reads. Under the source paper's analysis protocol: With migec v1.2.7, reads were demultiplexed and then collapsed into UMI-guided consensus sequences. Using mixcr v2.1.11, UMI consensuses were aligned to TRA and TRB V and J templates and then assembled into clonotypes. A clonotype was counted as expanded or contracted only when both edgeR and NoisET called the clonotype significant, with the noise models trained on biological replicates. For edgeR calls, the thresholds were a false discovery rate-adjusted p below 0.01 and a log2 fold-change of 1. As an exploratory analysis of dynamics, PCA with hierarchical clustering was applied to max-normalized trajectories of the 1000 most abundant clonotypes. Each responding clone was given a CD4 or CD8 phenotype based on the CD4+ and CD8+ repertoires, which had been sequenced separately. TCRdb reworked the public reads: Q25 trimming with fastp, MiXCR clone assembly, productive beta chains retained. Entries are consolidated by CDR3 protein sequence, retaining the most common genes and DNA. TCRdb's processing, not the authors' own work, is the source of the V and J calls. This sample is represented by approximately 260,000 distinct CDR3 sequences; less than 20% of them were singletons. Together, the top ten hold approximately 3.5% of the sample.

This clonotype has a count of ten or more. This receptor's antigen is unknown. No qualities accompany the bases; no much larger clone lies one base away. Ficoll-Paque density gradient centrifugation was the method used to isolate PBMCs. Including cysteine and phenylalanine, the CDR3 has 14 amino acids. Of the read, only the CDR3 DNA is kept; its 42 bases are in frame from base 1. From V the trimming removes 4 bases and from J it removes 5 bases, while the gene matches leave 8 bases of the junction unaccounted for. According to the germline V gene, CDR1 reads SGHRS and CDR2 reads YFSETQ. Sequenced material: PBMCs or a T cell subset sorted from them (not recorded which). The chain couples TRBV5-1 to TRBJ1-1, and 7 junction bases match TRBD1. This receptor was taken from a man in his late teens or twenties who had mild COVID-19 (a few samples of this study predate the infection). The sample titles of this study are shuffled in the database, so cell type and time point are left out; the donor was told from shared clones. DNA sequence: TGCGCCAGCAGCCCATTACAGGGGAGGACTGAAGCTTTCTTT. Its protein reads: CASSPLQGRTEAFF. The reference TRBV5-1 and TRBJ1-1 proteins fill in what lies around the CDR3, so the full variable domain reads KAGVTQTPRYLIKTRGQQVTLSCSPISGHRSVSWYQQTPGQGLQFLFEYFSETQRNKGNFPGRFSGRQFSNSRSEMNVSTLELGDSALYLCASSPLQGRTEAFFGQGTRLTVV.